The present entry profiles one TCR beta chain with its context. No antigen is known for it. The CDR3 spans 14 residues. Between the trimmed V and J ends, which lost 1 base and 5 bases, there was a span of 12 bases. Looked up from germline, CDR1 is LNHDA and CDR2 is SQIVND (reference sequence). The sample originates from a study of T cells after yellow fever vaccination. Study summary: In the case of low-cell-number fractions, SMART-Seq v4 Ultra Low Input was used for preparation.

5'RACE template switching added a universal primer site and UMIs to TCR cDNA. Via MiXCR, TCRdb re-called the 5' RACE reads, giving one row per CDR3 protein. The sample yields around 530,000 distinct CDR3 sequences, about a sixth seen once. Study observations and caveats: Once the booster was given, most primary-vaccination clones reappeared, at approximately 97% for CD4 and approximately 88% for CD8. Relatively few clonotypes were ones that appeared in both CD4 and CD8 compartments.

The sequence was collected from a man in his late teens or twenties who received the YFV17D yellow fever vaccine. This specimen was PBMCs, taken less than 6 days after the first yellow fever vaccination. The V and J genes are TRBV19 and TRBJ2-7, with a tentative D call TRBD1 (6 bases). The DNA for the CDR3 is TGTGCCAGTAGTATAGGGTACAGGGACGACGAGCAGTACTTC. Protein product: CASSIGYRDDEQYF. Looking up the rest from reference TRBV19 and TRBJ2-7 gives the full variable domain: DGGITQSPKYLFRKEGQNVTLSCEQNLNHDAMYWYRQDPGQGLRLIYYSQIVNDFQKGDIAEGYSVSREKKESFPLTVTSAQKNPTAFYLCASSIGYRDDEQYFGPGTRLTVT.